These T cell receptor beta chains were read from a single sample in a study of identifying expanded T cells in peripheral blood. The assay was immunoSEQ multiplex PCR, and TCRdb's table has in-frame clones only and misses some. Among about 130,000 clones listed, roughly 90% were seen once. Input material: blood. These TCRs come from a person aged 18 to 75 in good health. CDR3s include the opening cysteine and the closing phenylalanine or tryptophan. Each record gives: clone size, V gene, J gene, CDR3 protein. Size is omitted from some rows. Given values are once, few, many or a class for expanded clones.

.	TRBV29-1	TRBJ2-1	CSVEGSSGGAPLFNEQFF
.	TRBV4-2	TRBJ2-5	CASSQDRRGVQETQYF
.	TRBV6-6	TRBJ2-5	CASTNNPGQGGETQYF
.	TRBV2	TRBJ1-4	CASGPATNEKLFF
.	TRBV10-1	TRBJ1-1	CASSGGGNTEAFF
.	TRBV30	TRBJ2-7	CAWSVGSLYEQYF
few	TRBV5-1	TRBJ2-7	CASSLATYYEQYF
.	TRBV28	TRBJ1-2	CASSLGQANYGYTF
.	TRBV7-3	TRBJ2-5	CASSPRQGEETQYF
.	TRBV30	TRBJ1-4	CAWSVLEGEKLFF